This T cell receptor (beta chain) is drawn from a study of blood T cells in healthy people across ages. Study results and caveats: Total diversity from one million sequenced T cells was likely underestimated.

V gave up 6 bases and J gave up 6 bases, with 11 bases separating them. The CDR3 has 12 residues. Primers used in a second PCR of roughly 7 to 12 cycles were a sample-barcoded 5' primer and a J-beta primer mix. TCRdb itself ran the 5' RACE reads through MiXCR, one entry per CDR3 protein. The sample has around 1,900,000 distinct CDR3 sequences, around 40% seen once. This clonotype was counted a few times. Its specificity is unknown. The people who gave samples were healthy Caucasians from Russia, aged roughly 6 to 100. The TCR was taken from a human donor in good health. Material: blood. J is TRBJ1-1 and V is TRBV12-3 or TRBV12-4; D remains ambiguous. The CDR3 spells CASRGLRAEAFF. The CDR3 DNA is TGTGCCAGCAGAGGGCTAAGGGCTGAAGCTTTCTTT.